Listed here are 3 T cell receptor beta chains from one sample, sequenced in a study of blood T cell repertoires in COVID-19 (dated by TCRdb to about 2020). Library prep was done by the immunoSEQ multiplex PCR assay. What TCRdb holds here is the immuneACCESS table cut down to in-frame rearrangements. Part of the clones is not present; checked against another copy, under half of the missing clones reflect an unresolved V gene, and the others are unexplained. The sample table records 60,000 to 65,000 clones; about 80% of these occur just once. The top ten constitute 10% to 13% of the sample. The sequenced sample consisted of peripheral blood. The source is a man in his fifties with COVID-19, enrolled during active disease.

The V call is TRBV7-8, the J call TRBJ2-7; D call uncertain. CDR1 is SGHVS and CDR2 is FQNEAQ in the germline V gene. Trimming removed 1 base at V and 0 bases at J, with 7 bases between. This CDR3 has 14 residues. This CDR3 is CASSLETLSYEQYF. The CDR3 nucleotides read TGTGCCAGCAGCTTAGAGACACTCTCCTACGAGCAGTACTTC.

In this sample, this clone turned up a few times. The V and J genes are TRBV24-1 and TRBJ2-1, with 13 bases lining up with TRBD2. The trim removed 4 bases at V and 3 bases at J, leaving 2 bases unmatched. The CDR3 has 16 amino acids. Germline CDR1 KGHDR, CDR2 SFDVKD. In DNA, the CDR3 is TGTGCCACCAGTGACGGACTAGCGGGAGACTACAATGAGCAGTTCTTC. It translates to CATSDGLAGDYNEQFF.

The genes are TRBV3-1 (or the pseudogene TRBV3-2) and TRBJ2-7; 8 nucleotides agree with TRBD2. Looked up from germline, CDR1 is LGHDT and CDR2 is YNNKEL (reference sequence). The junction had 4 bases not matched to a gene; V was cut back by 4 bases and J by 2 bases. CDR3 length: 14 residues. CDR3 sequence reads: CASSLAGGTYEQYF. CDR3 bases: TGTGCCAGCAGCCTGGCGGGAGGAACCTACGAGCAGTACTTC.